The sequence of this T cell receptor (beta chain) was determined in a study of post-analysis software for immune sequencing data. Study information: Recorded disease courses covered relapsing-remitting, secondary progressive and progressive-relapsing multiple sclerosis. Some patients had no subtype annotation.

Prepared libraries of TCR beta cDNA carried unique molecular identifiers. TCRdb redid the calling of the PCR reads with MiXCR, one entry per CDR3 protein. The sample has 750,000 to 950,000 distinct CDR3 sequences, roughly half seen once; the top ten hold approximately 4.4%. This clonotype occurred a few times. The antigen remains unidentified. Notes on the study in general: F measure grouped same-batch samples tightly together. There were several TRBV segments more frequent in patients than controls, and TRBV5-6, TRBV5-1 and TRBV20-1 were among them. Versus controls, multiple sclerosis patients showed significantly lower diversity (normalized Chao1).

V lost 3 bases, J lost 6 bases, and 25 bases lay in between. The CDR3 is 17 residues long. Germline assignment: CDR1 DFQATT and CDR2 SNEGSKA (reference sequence). Material for sequencing was blood. The gene calls are TRBV20-1 and TRBJ2-3; possibly TRBD1 for D (5 bases). The sequence was collected from a girl aged 10 to 17 with multiple sclerosis. DNA for the CDR3: TGCAGTGCTAGTGATCCGAACCATCAGGGTTTCACCGATACGCAGTATTTT. It yields the protein CSASDPNHQGFTDTQYF.